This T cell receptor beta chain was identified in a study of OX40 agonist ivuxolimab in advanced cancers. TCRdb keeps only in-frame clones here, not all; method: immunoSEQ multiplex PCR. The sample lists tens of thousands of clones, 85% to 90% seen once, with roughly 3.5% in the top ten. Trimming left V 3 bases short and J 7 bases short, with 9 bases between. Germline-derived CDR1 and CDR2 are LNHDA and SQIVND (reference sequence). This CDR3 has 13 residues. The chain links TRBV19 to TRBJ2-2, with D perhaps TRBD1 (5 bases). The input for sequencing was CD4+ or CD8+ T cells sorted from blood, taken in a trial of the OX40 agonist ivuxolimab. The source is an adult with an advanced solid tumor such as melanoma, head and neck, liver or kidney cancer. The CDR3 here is CASSIGGHGELFF. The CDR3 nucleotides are TGTGCCAGTAGTATCGGCGGACACGGGGAGCTGTTTTTT.